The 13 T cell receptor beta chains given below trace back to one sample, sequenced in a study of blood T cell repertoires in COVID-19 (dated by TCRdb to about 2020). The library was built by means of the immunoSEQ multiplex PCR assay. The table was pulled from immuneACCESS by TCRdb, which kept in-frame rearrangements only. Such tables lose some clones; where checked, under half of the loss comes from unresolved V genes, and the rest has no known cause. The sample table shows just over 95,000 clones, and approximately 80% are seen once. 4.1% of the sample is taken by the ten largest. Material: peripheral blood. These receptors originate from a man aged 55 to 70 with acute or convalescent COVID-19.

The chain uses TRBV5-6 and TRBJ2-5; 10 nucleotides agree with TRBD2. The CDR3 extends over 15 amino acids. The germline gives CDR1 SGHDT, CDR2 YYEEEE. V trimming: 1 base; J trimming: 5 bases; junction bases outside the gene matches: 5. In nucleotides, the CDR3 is TGTGCCAGCAGCTTGCCTAGCGGGAGATCGGAGACCCAGTACTTC. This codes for CASSLPSGRSETQYF.

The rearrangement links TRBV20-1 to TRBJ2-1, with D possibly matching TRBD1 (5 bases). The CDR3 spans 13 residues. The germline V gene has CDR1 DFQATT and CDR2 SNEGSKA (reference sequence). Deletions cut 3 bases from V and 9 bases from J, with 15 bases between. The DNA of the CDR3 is TGCAGTGCTAGTCACCCCAGGGTAGGTGAGCAGTTCTTC. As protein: CSASHPRVGEQFF.

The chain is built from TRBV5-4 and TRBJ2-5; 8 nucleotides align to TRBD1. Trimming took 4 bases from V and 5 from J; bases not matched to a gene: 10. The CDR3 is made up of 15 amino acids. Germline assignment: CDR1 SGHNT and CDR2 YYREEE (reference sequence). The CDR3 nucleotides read TGTGCCAGCAGCCTCAGGCAGGGGGCGAGCGAGACCCAGTACTTC. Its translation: CASSLRQGASETQYF.

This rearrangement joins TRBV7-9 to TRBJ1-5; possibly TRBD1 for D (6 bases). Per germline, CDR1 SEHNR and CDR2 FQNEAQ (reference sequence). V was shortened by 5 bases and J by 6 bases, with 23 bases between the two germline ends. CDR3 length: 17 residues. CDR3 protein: CASSQGGRGSPTQPQHF. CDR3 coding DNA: TGTGCCAGCAGCCAAGGGGGGAGGGGCAGTCCTACTCAGCCCCAGCATTTT.

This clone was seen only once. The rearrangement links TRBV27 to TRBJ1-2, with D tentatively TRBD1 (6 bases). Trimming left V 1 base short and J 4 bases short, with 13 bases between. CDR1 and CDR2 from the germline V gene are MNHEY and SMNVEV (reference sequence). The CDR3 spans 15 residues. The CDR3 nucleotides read TGTGCCAGCAGTTTATTCTGGGGGCCCGGCTATGGCTACACCTTC. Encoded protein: CASSLFWGPGYGYTF.

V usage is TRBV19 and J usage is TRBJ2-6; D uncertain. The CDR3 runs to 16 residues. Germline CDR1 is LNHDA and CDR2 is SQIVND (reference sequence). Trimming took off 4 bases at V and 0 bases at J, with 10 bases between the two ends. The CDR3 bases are TGTGCCAGTAGTACCCGGTTTAGCTCTGGGGCCAACGTCCTGACTTTC. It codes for CASSTRFSSGANVLTF.

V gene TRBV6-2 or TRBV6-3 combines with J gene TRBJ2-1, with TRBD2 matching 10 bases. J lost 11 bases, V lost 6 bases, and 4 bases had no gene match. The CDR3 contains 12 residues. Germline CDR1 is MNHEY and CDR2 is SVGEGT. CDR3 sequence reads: CASSPSGSKQFF. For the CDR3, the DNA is TGTGCCAGCAGCCCTAGCGGGAGTAAGCAGTTCTTC.

CDR3 in DNA: TGTGCCAGCAGCATGGGACAGGGGATCTTCGAGACCCAGTACTTC. Translating it yields CASSMGQGIFETQYF. The gene calls are TRBV7-9 and TRBJ2-5, with 10 bases fitting TRBD1. CDR3 size: 15 residues. Trimming took 5 bases from V and 5 from J; bases not matched to a gene: 8. Germline loops: CDR1 SEHNR, CDR2 FQNEAQ (reference sequence).

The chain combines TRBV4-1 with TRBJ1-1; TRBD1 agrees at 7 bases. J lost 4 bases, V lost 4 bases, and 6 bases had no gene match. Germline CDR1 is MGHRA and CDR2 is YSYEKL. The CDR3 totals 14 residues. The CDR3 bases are TGCGCCAGCAGCCCCCTCCAGGGGGGCACTGAAGCTTTCTTT. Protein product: CASSPLQGGTEAFF.

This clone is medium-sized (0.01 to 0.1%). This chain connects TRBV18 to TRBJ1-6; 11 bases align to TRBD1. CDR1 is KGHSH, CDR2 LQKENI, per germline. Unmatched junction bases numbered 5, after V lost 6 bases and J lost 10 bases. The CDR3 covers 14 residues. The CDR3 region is CASSRTGGVSPLHF. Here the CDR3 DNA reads TGTGCCAGCTCCAGGACAGGGGGCGTATCACCCCTCCACTTT.

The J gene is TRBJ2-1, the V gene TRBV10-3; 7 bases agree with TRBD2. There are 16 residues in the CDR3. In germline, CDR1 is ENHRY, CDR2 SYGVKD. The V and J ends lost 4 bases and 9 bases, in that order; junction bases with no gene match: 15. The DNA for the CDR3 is TGTGCCATCAGTGCCCTAGCGGATCCTACGCCCCGTGAGCAGTTCTTC. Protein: CAISALADPTPREQFF.

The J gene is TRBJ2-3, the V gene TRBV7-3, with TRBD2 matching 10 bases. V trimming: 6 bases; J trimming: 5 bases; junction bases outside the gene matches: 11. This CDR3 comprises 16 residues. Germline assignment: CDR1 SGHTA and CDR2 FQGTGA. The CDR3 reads CASSVGLAAGLDTQYF. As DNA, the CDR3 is TGTGCCAGCAGTGTAGGACTAGCGGCAGGGTTAGATACGCAGTATTTT.

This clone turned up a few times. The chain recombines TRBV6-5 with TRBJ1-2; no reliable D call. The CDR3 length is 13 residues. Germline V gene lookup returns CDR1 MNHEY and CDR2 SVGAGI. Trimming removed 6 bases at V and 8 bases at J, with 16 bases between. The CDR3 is CASSLDWFWGYTF. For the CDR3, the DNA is TGTGCCAGCAGCCTGGACTGGTTTTGGGGCTACACCTTC.